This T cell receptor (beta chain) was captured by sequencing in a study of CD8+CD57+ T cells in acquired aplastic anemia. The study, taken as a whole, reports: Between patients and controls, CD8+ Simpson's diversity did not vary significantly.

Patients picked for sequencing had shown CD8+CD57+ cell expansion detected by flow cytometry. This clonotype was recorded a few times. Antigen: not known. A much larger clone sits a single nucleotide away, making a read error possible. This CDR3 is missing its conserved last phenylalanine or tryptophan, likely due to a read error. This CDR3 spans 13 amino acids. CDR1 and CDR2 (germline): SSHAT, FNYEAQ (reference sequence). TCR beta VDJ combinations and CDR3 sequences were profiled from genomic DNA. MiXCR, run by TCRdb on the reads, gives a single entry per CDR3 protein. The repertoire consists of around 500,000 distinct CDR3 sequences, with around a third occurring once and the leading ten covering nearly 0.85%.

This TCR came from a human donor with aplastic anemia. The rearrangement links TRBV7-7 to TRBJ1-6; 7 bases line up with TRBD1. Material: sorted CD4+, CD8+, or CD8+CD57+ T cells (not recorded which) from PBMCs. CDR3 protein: CASSADREAPLHS. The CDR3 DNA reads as TGTGCTAGCAGCGCCGACAGGGAAGCACCCCTCCACTCT.